The TCR beta chain under discussion was sequenced for a study of T cell changes during pregnancy in multiple sclerosis. Sequenced by immunoSEQ multiplex PCR; TCRdb stores in-frame clones only, minus some. This sample carries around 100,000 clones, 90% to 95% of them seen once, and the ten largest clones take 1.5%. Per germline, CDR1 SGHAT and CDR2 FQNNGV. CDR3 length: 14 residues. With 5 bases clipped from V and 6 bases from J, the junction kept 7 bases outside the gene matches. J is TRBJ2-7 and V is TRBV11-2; 10 bases align to TRBD1. The sequencing used peripheral blood, collected in the third trimester of pregnancy. The sequence was collected from a female donor with multiple sclerosis, enrolled in a pregnancy study. The CDR3 is CASSIDRGRSEQYF. The CDR3 region has the DNA TGTGCCAGCAGCATCGACAGGGGGCGTAGCGAGCAGTACTTC.